A single sample gave rise to the 24 T cell receptor beta chains below, sequenced in a study of shared clonotypes between healthy human individuals. CD8 cells regarded as naive lacked CD45RO, were positively chosen for CCR7, and omitted terminally differentiated effector memory CD45RA+ cells. Profiling relied on immunoSEQ multiplex PCR, and the TCRdb table lists in-frame clones only, not all of them. The sample has roughly 2,000,000 clones, roughly 94% seen once. Sequencing input: naive CD8+ T cells sorted from blood. The source is a man between 18 and 29 years old in good health.

Worth noting for this clone: Germline is not matched at one junction end, which may reflect a read error. The chain joins TRBV7-9 to TRBJ1-2; D not resolved. Germline CDR1 reads SEHNR; CDR2 reads FQNEAQ (reference sequence). This CDR3 contains 10 residues. CDR3 DNA: TGTGCCAGCAGCTTAGATGGGGTTGGCTTC. Protein product: CASSLDGVGF. The complete variable domain, with remaining parts taken from reference TRBV7-9 and TRBJ1-2, reads DTGVSQNPRHKITKRGQNVTFRCDPISEHNRLYWYRQTLGQGPEFLTYFQNEAQLEKSRLLSDRFSAERPKGSFSTLEIQRTEQGDSAMYLCASSLDGVGFGSGTRLTVV.

This chain links TRBV27 with TRBJ1-2; 7 positions agree with TRBD1. This CDR3 comprises 13 residues. Germline V gives CDR1 MNHEY, CDR2 SMNVEV (reference sequence). J was trimmed by 8 bases and V by 5 bases; bases with no gene match: 8. The CDR3 DNA follows: TGTGCCAGCAGTACGATCGACAGGGACGGCTACACCTTC. Residues: CASSTIDRDGYTF.

This chain joins TRBV7-9 and TRBJ1-1, with D unclear. The CDR3 covers 14 residues. The germline gives CDR1 SEHNR, CDR2 FQNEAQ (reference sequence). V lost 1 base and J lost 3, with 9 bases in between. The CDR3 region has the DNA TGTGCCAGCAGCTTAGAGACGGGGTACACTGAAGCTTTCTTT. It translates to CASSLETGYTEAFF.

This clone appeared a few times. The V call is TRBV29-1, the J call TRBJ2-7, with D perhaps TRBD2 (6 bases). Trimming pared 0 bases from V and 2 bases from J, leaving 14 bases between. This CDR3 spans 15 amino acids. CDR1 is SQVTM, CDR2 ANQGSEA, per germline. CDR3 bases: TGCAGCGTTGAAGACGGGAGTCATTCCCCCTACGAGCAGTACTTC. The encoded protein is CSVEDGSHSPYEQYF.

The chain has TRBV6-1 and TRBJ1-1; no clear D. This CDR3 comprises 14 residues. Trimming removed 3 bases at V and 0 bases at J, with 8 bases between. The V gene's germline CDR1 is MNHNS and CDR2 SASEGT. Here the CDR3 reads CASSEDTLNTEAFF. CDR3 nucleotide sequence: TGTGCCAGCAGTGAGGATACACTGAACACTGAAGCTTTCTTT.

The rearrangement joins TRBV4-1 to TRBJ1-4; TRBD1 might be the D (6 bases). Looked up from germline, CDR1 is MGHRA and CDR2 is YSYEKL. V was trimmed by 4 bases and J by 8 bases, leaving 20 bases between them. The CDR3 sequence is 16 residues long. The CDR3 loop reads CASSPILGGAGEKLFF. CDR3 bases: TGCGCCAGCAGCCCCATCTTGGGGGGGGCTGGGGAAAAACTGTTTTTT.

This clone was detected once. CDR3 DNA: TGTGCCAGCAGCGCCGACAGGGTAGGCCAAGAGACCCAGTACTTC. It codes for CASSADRVGQETQYF. This sequence joins TRBV9 and TRBJ2-5; 7 positions agree with TRBD1. CDR1 and CDR2 from the germline V gene are SGDLS and YYNGEE. V shed 3 bases, J shed 1 base, and the junction held 6 bases outside the gene matches. The CDR3 is 15 amino acids.

The chain has TRBV5-1 and TRBJ2-7; TRBD2 is a possible D gene (5 bases). Trimming cost V 0 bases and J 2 bases, with 21 bases left between them. Germline V gene data show CDR1 as SGHRS and CDR2 as YFSETQ. The CDR3 spans 18 residues. As DNA, the CDR3 is TGCGCCAGCAGCTTGGGAGGGCTAGGAGAGGGAAGGACCTACGAGCAGTACTTC. Its protein product is CASSLGGLGEGRTYEQYF.

The V and J genes are TRBV27 and TRBJ1-4; D remains unclear. Looked up from germline, CDR1 is MNHEY and CDR2 is SMNVEV (reference sequence). The V and J ends lost 2 bases and 0 bases respectively, with 10 bases between them. This CDR3 spans 16 amino acids. CDR3 amino acids: CASSLNVGTTNEKLFF. The CDR3 DNA sequence: TGTGCCAGCAGTTTAAACGTGGGAACAACTAATGAAAAACTGTTTTTT.

This chain uses TRBV27 with TRBJ1-5; D may be TRBD1 (5 bases). The CDR3 is made up of 16 amino acids. The V gene lost 6 bases and the J gene lost 2 bases, with 17 bases spanning the gap. CDR1 and CDR2 (germline): MNHEY, SMNVEV (reference sequence). CDR3 in amino acids: CASSSSPGGGNQPQHF. CDR3 nucleotides: TGTGCCAGCAGCTCGTCCCCGGGGGGGGGCAATCAGCCCCAGCATTTT.

To note about this clone: The sample carries other DNA sequences with the same CDR3. The CDR3 DNA follows: TGTGCCTGGAGTGTAGGGACAGCGAACACCGGGGAGCTGTTTTTT. It translates to CAWSVGTANTGELFF. The chain recombines TRBV30 with TRBJ2-2, with 7 bases matching TRBD1. The CDR3 has 15 residues. Germline values: CDR1 GTSNPN, CDR2 SVGIG (reference sequence). Unmatched junction bases numbered 1, after V lost 0 bases and J lost 0 bases.

This chain uses TRBV7-9 with TRBJ2-7; D may correspond to TRBD1 or TRBD2 (5 bases each). Germline V gene data show CDR1 as SEHNR and CDR2 as FQNEAQ (reference sequence). The CDR3 has 14 amino acids. Trimming took off 0 bases at V and 5 bases at J, with 11 bases between the two ends. In DNA form, the CDR3 reads TGTGCCAGCAGCTTAGCGGGGGTGACGGACGAGCAGTACTTC. This encodes CASSLAGVTDEQYF.

With regard to this clone: The same CDR3 arises from other DNA sequences in this sample as well. The rearrangement links TRBV19 to TRBJ2-7, with D possibly called TRBD1 or TRBD2 (5 bases each). Germline CDR1 reads LNHDA; CDR2 reads SQIVND (reference sequence). The CDR3 spans 14 residues. Trimming cost V 1 base and J 3 bases, with 10 bases left between them. As DNA, the CDR3 is TGTGCCAGTAGTATAGGAGGGACCCTCTACGAGCAGTACTTC. As protein: CASSIGGTLYEQYF.

The rearrangement links TRBV2 to TRBJ1-1; TRBD1 aligns across 8 bases. Germline assignment: CDR1 SNHLY and CDR2 FYNNEI. This CDR3 comprises 15 residues. Trimming took 6 bases from V and 2 from J; bases not matched to a gene: 8. Written as DNA, the CDR3 is TGTGCCAGCAGCGAGCCGGACAGGGTCAACACTGAAGCTTTCTTT. This gives the protein CASSEPDRVNTEAFF.

This rearrangement joins TRBV5-4 to TRBJ2-3, with D perhaps TRBD2 (6 bases). CDR1 and CDR2 from the germline V gene are SGHNT and YYREEE (reference sequence). V gave up 0 bases and J gave up 4 bases, with 12 bases separating them. CDR3 length: 15 amino acids. The CDR3 DNA reads TGTGCCAGCAGCTTGGTGGGAGGAAGCGCAGATACGCAGTATTTT. Amino acids: CASSLVGGSADTQYF.

V usage is TRBV11-3 and J usage is TRBJ2-1, with D perhaps TRBD2 (5 bases). Germline values: CDR1 SGHNT, CDR2 YENEEA. Trimming took off 5 bases at V and 8 bases at J, with 10 bases between the two ends. The length of the CDR3 is 12 residues. Here the CDR3 DNA reads TGTGCCAGCAGCGCGGGTGACCATGAGCAGTTCTTC. Its translation is CASSAGDHEQFF.

The chain couples TRBV4-1 to TRBJ2-7, with TRBD2 as a possible D gene (5 bases). The CDR3 is 14 residues long. V shed 3 bases and J shed 3 bases, with 12 bases lying between them. From germline, CDR1 is MGHRA and CDR2 YSYEKL. CDR3 sequence (DNA): TGCGCCAGCAGCCACGGACTGACTTTCTACGAGCAGTACTTC. It codes for CASSHGLTFYEQYF.

The chain combines TRBV28 with TRBJ2-1; 7 bases are a match to TRBD2. Trimming removed 3 bases from V and 5 bases from J; junction bases left unmatched: 22. The CDR3 is made up of 20 amino acids. Germline CDR1 reads MDHEN; CDR2 reads SYDVKM. The CDR3 protein is CASSFYGLRGSSPRDNEQFF. The DNA of the CDR3 is TGTGCCAGCAGTTTTTACGGATTGCGGGGGTCCTCTCCGAGGGACAATGAGCAGTTCTTC.

To note about this clone: This sample includes further DNA sequences coding for the same CDR3. The chain joins TRBV9 to TRBJ2-7; 7 nucleotides match TRBD2. Trimming at V came to 0 bases and at J to 3 bases, leaving 6 bases not matched to a gene. The CDR3 length is 15 residues. The germline V gene has CDR1 SGDLS and CDR2 YYNGEE. The CDR3 sequence: CASSVAAGASYEQYF. The CDR3 DNA follows: TGTGCCAGCAGCGTAGCGGCGGGAGCAAGCTACGAGCAGTACTTC.

The genes are TRBV6-6 and TRBJ2-7; tentatively, D is TRBD2 (7 bases). Per germline, CDR1 MNHNY and CDR2 SVGAGI (reference sequence). V lost 6 bases to trimming and J lost 3 bases, with 21 bases between them. The CDR3 runs to 16 residues. CDR3 loop: CASRPPGGGSLYEQYF. In DNA form, the CDR3 reads TGTGCCAGCAGGCCCCCGGGGGGCGGCTCCCTCTACGAGCAGTACTTC.

The V gene is TRBV6-5, the J gene TRBJ2-1; 10 nucleotides line up with TRBD2. CDR1 and CDR2 (germline): MNHEY, SVGAGI. This CDR3 has 15 amino acids. The trim removed 2 bases at V and 9 bases at J, leaving 7 bases unmatched. The DNA of the CDR3 is TGTGCCAGCAGTTACAGCGGGGGGGGCTCGGGTGAGCAGTTCTTC. This codes for CASSYSGGGSGEQFF.

Worth noting for this clone: Other DNA sequences in this sample translate to the same CDR3. This chain uses TRBV2 with TRBJ2-1; 8 positions agree with TRBD1. This CDR3 region has 13 residues. Germline V gene sequence: CDR1 SNHLY, CDR2 FYNNEI. J gave up 0 bases and V 9 bases, and 1 base lay outside the gene matches. Here the CDR3 DNA reads TGTGCCAGTACAGGGGGCTCCTACAATGAGCAGTTCTTC. Translating gives CASTGGSYNEQFF.

About this clone itself: This sample also contains other DNA sequences that code for the same CDR3. The rearrangement links TRBV5-4 to TRBJ2-7; D unresolved. Germline V gene data show CDR1 as SGHNT and CDR2 as YYREEE (reference sequence). This CDR3 contains 13 residues. Trimming shortened V by 2 bases and J by 0 bases, and 6 bases separated the two germline ends. For the CDR3, the DNA is TGTGCCAGCAGCTTAGTCGACTCCTACGAGCAGTACTTC. Translating it yields CASSLVDSYEQYF.

V usage is TRBV4-3 and J usage is TRBJ1-2, with D possibly being TRBD1 (5 bases). This CDR3 is built from 14 residues. The V end was cut by 0 bases, the J end by 2 bases, with 7 bases between. The V gene's germline CDR1 is LGHNA and CDR2 YSLEER. The CDR3: CASSQDEGNYGYTF. The CDR3 DNA reads TGCGCCAGCAGCCAAGATGAGGGGAACTATGGCTACACCTTC.